A selection of T cell receptor beta chains follows, all from one sample in a study of T cells in Graves' hyperthyroidism and ophthalmopathy. Each CDR3 protein is one row after TCRdb ran MiXCR on the multiplex PCR reads. The sample contains about 160,000 distinct CDR3 sequences, over 7.5% of which appear only once. The specimen sequenced was blood. Every receptor here comes from a woman under 30 with Graves' hyperthyroidism that later progressed to Graves' ophthalmopathy. The CDR3 runs from the conserved cysteine through the conserved F or W. D genes are given only for firm matches. Size is stated for part of the rows, as once, few or many counts, or as a class when the clone is expanded.

TRBJ2-1 TRBV9 NA 16 NA TGTGCCAGCAGCCCTAAGGGGGGGGGCGCCTACAATGAGCAGTTCTTC CASSPKGGGAYNEQFF
TRBJ1-1 TRBV4-1 NA 14 many TGCGCCAGCAGCCGTCGGGGGGGGAACACTGAAGCTTTCTTT CASSRRGGNTEAFF
TRBJ1-3 TRBV6-1 NA 13 many TGTGCCAGCAGACCAGGACAGGGAAACACCATATATTTT CASRPGQGNTIYF
TRBJ2-7 TRBV7-9 TRBD2 16 many TGTGCCAGCAGTAAGACTAGCGGGCACAACTCCTACGAGCAGTACTTC CASSKTSGHNSYEQYF
TRBJ1-1 TRBV28 NA 15 many TGTGCCAGCAGTTTAGGGGGGGCAATCAGCACTGAAGCTTTCTTT CASSLGGAISTEAFF
TRBJ2-2 TRBV14 NA 11 NA TGTGCCAGCGGTCGGGCCGGGGAGCTGTTTTTT CASGRAGELFF
TRBJ2-2 TRBV20-1 TRBD2 13 many TGCAGTGCTAGAGACGGGGGGGCCGGGGAGCTGTTTTTT CSARDGGAGELFF
TRBJ2-7 TRBV12-3/TRBV12-4 NA 14 many TGTGCCAGCAGTTTAGCAGCTATCACCTACGAGCAGTACTTC CASSLAAITYEQYF
TRBJ2-3 TRBV7-9 NA 13 many TGTGCCAGCAGCTTAGAACGAGTGGATACGCAGTATTTT CASSLERVDTQYF
TRBJ1-1 TRBV30 NA 13 many TGTGCCTGGCAGACAGGAGGTTACACTGAAGCTTTCTTT CAWQTGGYTEAFF
TRBJ1-5 TRBV5-8 NA 12 many TGTGCCAGCAGCTCGGGGGATCAGCCCCAGCATTTT CASSSGDQPQHF
TRBJ1-1 TRBV20-1 NA 15 many TGCAGTACCCTTAGACGGAAACAAATGAACACTGAAGCTTTCTTT CSTLRRKQMNTEAFF
TRBJ2-3 TRBV5-1 NA 14 many TGCGCCAGCAGCTTGGGGGGTCGGGAAGATACGCAGTATTTT CASSLGGREDTQYF
TRBJ1-2 TRBV7-9 NA 12 many TGTGCCAGCAGCGCAGACAGCTATGGCTACACCTTC CASSADSYGYTF
TRBJ2-1 TRBV20-1 TRBD2 17 many TGCAGTGCTAGAGGAGGACTAGCGGGGAGCTCCTACAATGAGCAGTTCTTC CSARGGLAGSSYNEQFF
TRBJ2-1 TRBV20-1 TRBD2 16 many TGCAGTGCGGGACTAGCGGGGGGAACAAATTACAATGAGCAGTTCTTC CSAGLAGGTNYNEQFF
TRBJ2-5 TRBV20-1 TRBD2 16 many TGCAGTGCTAGATCCTTTAGCGGGGGGGCCTGGGAGACCCAGTACTTC CSARSFSGGAWETQYF
TRBJ1-1 TRBV30 TRBD1 14 few TGTGCCTGGACTACCGGGACAGGGGACACTGAAGCTTTCTTT CAWTTGTGDTEAFF
TRBJ2-1 TRBV5-1 TRBD1 14 many TGCGCCAGCAGCCCCGGGACAGCCTCGAGTGAGCAGTTCTTC CASSPGTASSEQFF
TRBJ2-5 TRBV12-5 TRBD2 16 many TGTGCTAGTGGTTTGACGAGCGGGGGTGGACAAGAGACCCAGTACTTC CASGLTSGGGQETQYF
TRBJ2-2 TRBV4-1 NA 18 many TGCGCCAGCAGCCATCAAGGCCTGGGCGGGACGAACACCGGGGAGCTGTTTTTT CASSHQGLGGTNTGELFF
TRBJ2-1 TRBV6-2/TRBV6-3 TRBD2 16 many TGTGCCAGCAGAGAGGTAGCGGGCCTCTCCTACAATGAGCAGTTCTTC CASREVAGLSYNEQFF
TRBJ1-2 TRBV12-3/TRBV12-4 NA 17 many TGTGCCAGCACCCCGGGGGGTCGCGACGTAGGTAACTATGGCTACACCTTC CASTPGGRDVGNYGYTF
TRBJ1-3 TRBV7-8 NA 13 many TGTGCCAGCAGCGACCGCTCTGGAAACACCATATATTTT CASSDRSGNTIYF
TRBJ2-2 TRBV12-3/TRBV12-4 NA 16 many TGTGCCAGCAGTACTGACAGCGAGTATAACACCGGGGAGCTGTTTTTT CASSTDSEYNTGELFF
TRBJ1-1 TRBV10-3 TRBD1 16 many TGTGCCATCAGTGCAAACAGGGGGCAAAGCGGCACTGAAGCTTTCTTT CAISANRGQSGTEAFF
TRBJ2-7 TRBV19 NA 14 few TGTGCCAGTAGTGAGGCAGGGTCCACCTACGAGCAGTACTTC CASSEAGSTYEQYF
TRBJ1-1 TRBV10-3 NA 13 many TGTGCCATCAGGCCAATGAAAGACACTGAAGCTTTCTTT CAIRPMKDTEAFF
TRBJ1-6 TRBV7-8 NA 12 many TGTGCCAGCAGCTTACTTCAAGTTGACCTCCACTTT CASSLLQVDLHF
TRBJ2-2 TRBV11-3 TRBD2 17 NA TGTGCCAGCAGCTTACATTCTAGCGGGGGGGCCACCGGGGAGCTGTTTTTT CASSLHSSGGATGELFF
TRBJ2-3 TRBV11-3 TRBD2 16 many TGTGCCAGCAGCTTGCTAAGCGGGGGGGCCGGAGATACGCAGTATTTT CASSLLSGGAGDTQYF
TRBJ1-5 TRBV10-2 NA 18 many TGCGCCAGCTGCGCCGATCTAGGACAGATCGATAGCAATCAGCCCCAGCATTTT CASCADLGQIDSNQPQHF
TRBJ2-5 TRBV6-1 TRBD2 15 many TGTGCCAGCAGTCGAACGGGACTAGCAGGAGAGACCCAGTACTTC CASSRTGLAGETQYF
TRBJ1-1 TRBV4-1 NA 13 many TGCGCCAGCAGCCAGACCTCTTGGACCGAAGCTTTCTTT CASSQTSWTEAFF
TRBJ2-1 TRBV7-9 TRBD2 13 many TGTGCCAGCCTAGCGGGAGACTACAATGAGCAGTTCTTC CASLAGDYNEQFF
TRBJ1-2 TRBV19 NA 13 NA TGTGCCAGTAGTTCTCGGACAGTTCATGGCTACACCTTC CASSSRTVHGYTF
TRBJ2-1 TRBV5-4 NA 13 NA TGTGCCAGCAGCTTGGATAACCACAATGAGCAGTTCTTC CASSLDNHNEQFF
TRBJ2-3 TRBV6-1 NA 15 many TGTGCCAGCAGTTCCCGGGCCCGGGGGAGAGATACGCAGTATTTT CASSSRARGRDTQYF
TRBJ2-1 TRBV7-6 TRBD2 16 many TGTGCCAGCAGCCCCGCTCTAGCGGGAGGGCCCGATGAGCAGTTCTTC CASSPALAGGPDEQFF
TRBJ1-4 TRBV6-1 NA 13 many TGTGCCAGCAGAGACAGGATCTATGAAAAACTGTTTTTT CASRDRIYEKLFF
TRBJ1-4 TRBV27 NA 13 many TGTGCCAGCAGTAGGGGGGCCAATGAAAAACTGTTTTTT CASSRGANEKLFF
TRBJ1-1 TRBV4-1 NA 15 many TGCGCCAGCAGCCAAGATGGAATGGAGTCTACTGAAGCTTTCTTT CASSQDGMESTEAFF
TRBJ2-3 TRBV20-1 NA 14 many TGCAGTGCTAGAGTTGAGTGGCGGACAGATACGCAGTATTTT CSARVEWRTDTQYF
TRBJ1-6 TRBV4-1 NA 18 few TGCGCCAGCAGCCAAGAACCTGGGGTCAGCTCCTATAATTCACCCCTCCACTTT CASSQEPGVSSYNSPLHF
TRBJ2-1 TRBV19 TRBD2 15 NA TGTGCCAGTAGTATAACCCTAGCGGGGGGAAATGGGCAGTTCTTC CASSITLAGGNGQFF
TRBJ1-1 TRBV24-1 NA 15 many TGTGCCACCAGTGATTCGGGACGGTTGAACACTGAAGCTTTCTTT CATSDSGRLNTEAFF